This T cell receptor (beta chain) was retrieved from a study of shared clonotypes between healthy human individuals. CDR3 size: 18 residues. Germline values: CDR1 SNHLY, CDR2 FYNNEI. Trimming left V 4 bases short and J 10 bases short, with 29 bases between. Some clones are missing from TCRdb's copy, which holds only in-frame ones; the method was immunoSEQ multiplex PCR. The repertoire has around 1,900,000 clones, approximately 92% of them found once; the top ten carry more than 1.5%. It was CD45RO-negative cells, positively selected for CCR7, that made up naive CD8 cells, with terminally differentiated effector memory CD45RA+ cells excluded.

The clonotype comes from a man between 18 and 35 years old in good health. Some clones in this sample may be carry-over from other donors' samples. This chain joins TRBV2 and TRBJ1-5; possible D gene TRBD1, 6 bases. Sequencing input: naive CD8+ T cells from PBMCs. The CDR3 loop is CASSVMNIRDIPIHPQHF. CDR3 sequence (DNA): TGTGCCAGCAGTGTAATGAATATTCGGGACATACCAATTCACCCCCAGCATTTT.